This TCR beta chain was found in a study of T cell repertoires in cytomegalovirus infection. This clonotype was seen at least ten times. Germline V gene sequence: CDR1 SGHTA, CDR2 FQGNSA. V lost 6 bases to trimming and J lost 4 bases; unmatched junction nucleotides: 12. There are 17 residues in the CDR3. TCRdb reanalysed the reads using MiXCR and keeps one entry per CDR3 protein. The data contain 150,000 or so distinct CDR3 sequences, under 8% of them singletons. J is TRBJ1-2 and V is TRBV7-2; 12 bases fit TRBD1. The TCR sequence derives from a human donor in good health (CMV status not recorded). Some clones in this sample may be carry-over from other donors' samples. Input material: PBMCs. CDR3 coding DNA: TGTGCCAGCAGTTGGACCGGGACAGGGGGCGAGGTCTATGGCTACACCTTC. It translates to CASSWTGTGGEVYGYTF. The whole variable domain, remainder taken from reference TRBV7-2 and TRBJ1-2, is GAGVSQSPSNKVTEKGKDVELRCDPISGHTALYWYRQSLGQGLEFLIYFQGNSAPDKSGLPSDRFSAERTGGSVSTLTIQRTQQEDSAVYLCASSWTGTGGEVYGYTFGSGTRLTVV.